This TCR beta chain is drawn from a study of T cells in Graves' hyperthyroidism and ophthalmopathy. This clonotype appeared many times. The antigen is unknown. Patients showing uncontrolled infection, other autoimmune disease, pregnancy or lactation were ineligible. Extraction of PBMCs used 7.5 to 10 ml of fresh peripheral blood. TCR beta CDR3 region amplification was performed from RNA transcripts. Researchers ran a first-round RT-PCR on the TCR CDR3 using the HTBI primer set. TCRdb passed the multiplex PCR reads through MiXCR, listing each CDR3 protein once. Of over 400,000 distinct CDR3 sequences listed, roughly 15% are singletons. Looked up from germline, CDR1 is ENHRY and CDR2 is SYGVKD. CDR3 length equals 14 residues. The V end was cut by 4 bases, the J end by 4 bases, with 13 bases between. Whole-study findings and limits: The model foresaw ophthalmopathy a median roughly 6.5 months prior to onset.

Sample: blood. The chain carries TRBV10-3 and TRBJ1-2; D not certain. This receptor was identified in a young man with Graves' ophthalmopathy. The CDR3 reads CAISGTSPSYGYTF. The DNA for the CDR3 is TGTGCCATCAGTGGGACGAGCCCGTCCTATGGCTACACCTTC.